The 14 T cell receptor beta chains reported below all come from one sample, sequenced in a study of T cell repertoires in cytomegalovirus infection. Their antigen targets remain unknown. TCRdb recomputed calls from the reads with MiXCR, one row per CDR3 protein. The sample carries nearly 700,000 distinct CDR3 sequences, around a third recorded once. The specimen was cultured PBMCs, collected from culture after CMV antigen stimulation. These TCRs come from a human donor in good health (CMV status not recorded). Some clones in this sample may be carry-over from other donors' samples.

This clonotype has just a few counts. The CDR3 coding sequence is TGTGCCTCCCGCAGGGAGCTTTTCTCCTACAATGAGCAGTTCTTC. Translation gives CASRRELFSYNEQFF. V is TRBV6-6 and J is TRBJ2-1; either TRBD1 or TRBD2 may fit D (5 bases each). Germline V gene sequence: CDR1 MNHNY, CDR2 SVGAGI (reference sequence). The length of the CDR3 is 15 residues. The ends were cut back, 11 bases at V and 0 bases at J, with 17 bases in the middle.

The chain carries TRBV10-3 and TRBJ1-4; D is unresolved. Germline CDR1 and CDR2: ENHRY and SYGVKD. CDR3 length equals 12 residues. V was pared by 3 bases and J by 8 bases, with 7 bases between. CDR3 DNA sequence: TGTGCCATCAGTGATCAGTCCGAAAAACTGTTTTTT. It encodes CAISDQSEKLFF.

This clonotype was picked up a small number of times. Here the CDR3 DNA reads TGTGCCAGCAGTCGGGGACTAGCGAGCGAGCAGTACTTC. Its protein is CASSRGLASEQYF. The chain links TRBV6-1 to TRBJ2-7, with 10 bases matching TRBD2. The junction had 4 bases not matched to a gene; V was cut back by 5 bases and J by 6 bases. The germline V gene has CDR1 MNHNS and CDR2 SASEGT. The CDR3 runs to 13 residues.

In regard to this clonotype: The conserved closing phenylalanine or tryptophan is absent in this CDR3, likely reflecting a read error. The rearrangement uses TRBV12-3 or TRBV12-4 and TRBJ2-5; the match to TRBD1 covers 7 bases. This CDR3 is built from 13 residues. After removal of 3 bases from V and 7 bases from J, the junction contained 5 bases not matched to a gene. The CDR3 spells CASSFQGVVTQYC. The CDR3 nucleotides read TGTGCCAGCAGTTTTCAGGGGGTTGTGACCCAGTACTGC.

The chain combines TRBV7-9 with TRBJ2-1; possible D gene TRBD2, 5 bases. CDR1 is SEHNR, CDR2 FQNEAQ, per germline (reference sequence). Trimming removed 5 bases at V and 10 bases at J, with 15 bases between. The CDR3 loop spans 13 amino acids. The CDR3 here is CASSPYGVGEQFF. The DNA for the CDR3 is TGTGCCAGCAGCCCCTACGGGGTAGGGGAGCAGTTCTTC.

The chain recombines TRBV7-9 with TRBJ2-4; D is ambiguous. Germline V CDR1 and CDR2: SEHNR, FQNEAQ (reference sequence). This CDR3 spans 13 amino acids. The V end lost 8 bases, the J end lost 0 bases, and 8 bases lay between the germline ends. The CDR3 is CASSVPAKNIQYF. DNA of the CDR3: TGTGCCAGCTCCGTTCCAGCCAAAAACATTCAGTACTTC.

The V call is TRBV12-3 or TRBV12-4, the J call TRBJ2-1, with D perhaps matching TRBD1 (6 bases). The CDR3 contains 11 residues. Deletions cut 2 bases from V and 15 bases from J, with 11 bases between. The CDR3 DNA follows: TGTGCCAGCAGTTTATCTGACAGGCGGTTCTTC. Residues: CASSLSDRRFF.

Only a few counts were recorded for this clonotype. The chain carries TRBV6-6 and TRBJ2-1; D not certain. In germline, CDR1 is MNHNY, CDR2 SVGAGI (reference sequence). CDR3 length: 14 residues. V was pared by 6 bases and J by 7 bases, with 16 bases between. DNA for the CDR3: TGTGCCAGCAGACCCCCAGGTGGGTTGAATGAGCAGTTCTTC. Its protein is CASRPPGGLNEQFF.

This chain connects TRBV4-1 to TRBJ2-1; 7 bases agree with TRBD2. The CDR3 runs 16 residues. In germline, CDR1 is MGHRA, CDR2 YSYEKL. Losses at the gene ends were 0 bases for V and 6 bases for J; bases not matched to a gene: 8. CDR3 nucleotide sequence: TGCGCCAGCAGCCAAGACCCCGGGGGAGGGATCAATGAGCAGTTCTTC. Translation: CASSQDPGGGINEQFF.

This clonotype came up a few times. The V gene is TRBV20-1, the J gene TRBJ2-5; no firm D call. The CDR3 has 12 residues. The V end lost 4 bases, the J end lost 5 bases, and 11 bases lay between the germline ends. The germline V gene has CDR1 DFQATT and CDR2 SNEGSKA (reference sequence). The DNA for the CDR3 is TGCAGTGCTAAGTCTGGGTCCGAGACCCAGTACTTC. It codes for CSAKSGSETQYF.

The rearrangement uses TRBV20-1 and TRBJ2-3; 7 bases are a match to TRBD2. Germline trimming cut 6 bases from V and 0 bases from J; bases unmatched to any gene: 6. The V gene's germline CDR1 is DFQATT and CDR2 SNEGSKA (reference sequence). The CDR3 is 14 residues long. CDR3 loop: CSAPRRGSTDTQYF. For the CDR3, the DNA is TGCAGTGCCCCCCGGCGGGGGAGCACAGATACGCAGTATTTT.

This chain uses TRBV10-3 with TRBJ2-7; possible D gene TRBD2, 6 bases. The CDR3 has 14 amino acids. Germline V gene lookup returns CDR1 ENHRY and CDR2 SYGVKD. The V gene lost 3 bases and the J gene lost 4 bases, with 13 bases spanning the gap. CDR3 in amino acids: CAISDREPSYEQYF. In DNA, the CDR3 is TGTGCCATCAGTGATCGGGAGCCCTCTTACGAGCAGTACTTC.

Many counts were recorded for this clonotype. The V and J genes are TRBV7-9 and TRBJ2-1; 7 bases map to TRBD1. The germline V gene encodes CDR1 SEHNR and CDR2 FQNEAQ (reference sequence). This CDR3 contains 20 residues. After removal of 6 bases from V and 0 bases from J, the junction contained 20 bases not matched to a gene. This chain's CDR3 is CASSLRGGRGWVSSYNEQFF. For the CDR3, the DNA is TGTGCCAGCAGTTTAAGAGGGGGCAGGGGCTGGGTCAGCTCCTACAATGAGCAGTTCTTC.

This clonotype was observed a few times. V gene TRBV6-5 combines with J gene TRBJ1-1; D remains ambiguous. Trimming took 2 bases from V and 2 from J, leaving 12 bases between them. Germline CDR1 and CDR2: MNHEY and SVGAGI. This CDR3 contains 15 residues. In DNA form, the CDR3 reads TGTGCCAGCAGTTACACCACGGACGCCAACACTGAAGCTTTCTTT. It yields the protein CASSYTTDANTEAFF.